Shown below are 10 T cell receptor beta chains from a single sample sequenced in a study of cytomegalovirus exposure and HLA in healthy donors. Amplification used 60 Vbeta primers and 13 Jbeta primers. TCRdb keeps only in-frame clones here, not all; method: immunoSEQ multiplex PCR. This sample carries 150,000 to 200,000 clones, about 84% of them seen once, and the ten largest clones take about 4.9%. The sample comprised PBMCs. All receptors derive from a man aged 18 to 29 in good health and CMV-seronegative.

The chain uses TRBV27 and TRBJ2-2; D is ambiguous. Germline CDR1 MNHEY, CDR2 SMNVEV (reference sequence). V was trimmed by 4 bases and J by 4 bases, leaving 4 bases between them. The CDR3 loop spans 12 amino acids. This chain's CDR3 is CASSSSTGELFF. CDR3 DNA sequence: TGTGCCAGCAGTTCGAGCACCGGGGAGCTGTTTTTT.

The J gene is TRBJ1-5, the V gene TRBV6-5; TRBD1 might be the D (5 bases). Germline CDR1 MNHEY, CDR2 SVGAGI. The CDR3 runs to 13 residues. The germline V and J ends were trimmed by 5 bases and 4 bases, with 9 bases remaining between them. CDR3 in DNA: TGTGCCAGCAGTCCCTACAGGAATCAGCCCCAGCATTTT. As protein: CASSPYRNQPQHF.

This chain connects TRBV19 to TRBJ1-5; TRBD1 might be the D (5 bases). CDR1 is LNHDA, CDR2 SQIVND, per germline (reference sequence). The V end was cut by 5 bases, the J end by 7 bases, with 24 bases between. The CDR3 spans 17 residues. The CDR3 loop is CASSPHPLDSPVQPQHF. The CDR3 region has the DNA TGTGCCAGTAGTCCACATCCGCTCGACAGTCCAGTCCAGCCCCAGCATTTT. Looking up the rest from reference TRBV19 and TRBJ1-5 gives the full variable domain: DGGITQSPKYLFRKEGQNVTLSCEQNLNHDAMYWYRQDPGQGLRLIYYSQIVNDFQKGDIAEGYSVSREKKESFPLTVTSAQKNPTAFYLCASSPHPLDSPVQPQHFGDGTRLSIL.

A single count supports this clone. The genes are TRBV5-1 and TRBJ2-5, with D hard to call. V dropped 3 bases and J dropped 3 bases, with 9 bases sitting between them. The CDR3 has 13 residues. The germline V gene encodes CDR1 SGHRS and CDR2 YFSETQ. CDR3 loop: CASSSGAKETQYF. CDR3 nucleotide sequence: TGCGCCAGCAGCTCCGGAGCGAAAGAGACCCAGTACTTC.

The chain uses TRBV10-3 and TRBJ1-5; possibly TRBD1 for D (5 bases). With 5 bases removed from V and 4 bases from J, the gap between germline ends came to 12 bases. The CDR3 is 14 residues long. Germline-derived CDR1 and CDR2 are ENHRY and SYGVKD. CDR3 sequence reads: CAISIGGGNQPQHF. The CDR3 region has the DNA TGTGCCATCAGTATTGGGGGGGGGAATCAGCCCCAGCATTTT.

This clone has more than one count but fewer than ten. The chain carries TRBV5-1 and TRBJ1-1; D perhaps matches TRBD1 (5 bases). Germline V gives CDR1 SGHRS, CDR2 YFSETQ. The CDR3 extends over 15 amino acids. Trimming took 0 bases from V and 4 from J, leaving 13 bases between them. The CDR3 DNA is TGCGCCAGCAGCTTGGGGGACTTTAGGAGCACTGAAGCTTTCTTT. Translated: CASSLGDFRSTEAFF.

The CDR3 region has the DNA TGTGCCAGCAGTTACTCACTGAACTCCTACAATGAGCAGTTCTTC. As protein: CASSYSLNSYNEQFF. The J gene is TRBJ2-1, the V gene TRBV6-5; no definite D call. V dropped 0 bases and J dropped 0 bases, with 6 bases sitting between them. There are 15 residues in the CDR3. Germline CDR1 is MNHEY and CDR2 is SVGAGI.

This sequence joins TRBV5-1 and TRBJ2-3; possible D gene TRBD1, 5 bases. Germline assignment: CDR1 SGHRS and CDR2 YFSETQ. This CDR3 is built from 15 residues. V dropped 4 bases and J dropped 0 bases, with 12 bases sitting between them. CDR3 in amino acids: CASSPAQGSTDTQYF. As DNA, the CDR3 is TGCGCCAGCAGCCCGGCCCAGGGCAGCACAGATACGCAGTATTTT.

The chain is built from TRBV6-6 and TRBJ2-5, with D possibly being TRBD2 (5 bases). With 2 bases removed from V and 5 bases from J, the gap between germline ends came to 12 bases. The CDR3 consists of 14 residues. Germline V gene lookup returns CDR1 MNHNY and CDR2 SVGAGI (reference sequence). CDR3 residues: CASSYLSRRETQYF. The CDR3, as DNA: TGTGCCAGCAGTTACCTCTCCAGGAGGGAGACCCAGTACTTC.

CDR3 DNA sequence: TGCGCCAGCAGCCAAGAACTCACTTCAAGGCAGTTCTTC. Its protein is CASSQELTSRQFF. The chain couples TRBV4-3 to TRBJ2-1; D is ambiguous. The CDR3 extends over 13 amino acids. V was cut by 0 bases and J by 12 bases, with 12 bases left in between. CDR1 is LGHNA and CDR2 is YSLEER in the germline V gene.